This paragraph reports one T cell receptor beta chain. Its antigen is not identified. This record comes from a study of T cell clones after liver transplantation. Study-wide background: A pre-transplant mixed lymphocyte reaction with TCRbeta sequencing defined graft-donor-reactive clones followed in post-transplant blood. Graft-donor-reactive sequences were compared with third-party-reactive TCRbeta sequences from pre-transplant mixed lymphocyte reactions. Three of eight recipients were HCV-positive; others had non-autoimmune, non-viral indications. Findings and caveats of the study: Compared with third party-reactive sequences, donor-reactive ones declined more, independent of withdrawal success.

V shed 1 base and J shed 4 bases, with 8 bases lying between them. Germline loops: CDR1 SGHAT, CDR2 FQNNGV. CDR3 length: 14 residues. Sequencing was performed with immunoSEQ multiplex PCR; in TCRdb, only in-frame clones are kept and a portion is missing. The table records 99,000 or so clones, about 81% of them present only once. V is TRBV11-2 and J is TRBJ1-5; D unclear. The specimen comprised CD4+ T cells from blood, sampled before liver transplant. The TCR originated in a human donor who received a liver transplant. This CDR3 reads CASSLAAGNQPQHF. The CDR3, as DNA: TGTGCCAGCAGCTTAGCGGCTGGGAATCAGCCCCAGCATTTT.